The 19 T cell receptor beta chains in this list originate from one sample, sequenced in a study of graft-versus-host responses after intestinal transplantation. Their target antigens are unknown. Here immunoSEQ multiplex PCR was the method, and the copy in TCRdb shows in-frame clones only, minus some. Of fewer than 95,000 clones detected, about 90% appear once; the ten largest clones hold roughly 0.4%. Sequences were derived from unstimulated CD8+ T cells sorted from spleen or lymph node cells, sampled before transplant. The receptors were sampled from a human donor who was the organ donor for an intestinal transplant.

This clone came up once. In DNA form, the CDR3 reads TGTGCCAGCAGCCCGGGACAGCGCCGCTACGAGCAGTACTTC. This translates into CASSPGQRRYEQYF. The chain joins TRBV5-4 to TRBJ2-7, with 7 bases aligning to TRBD1. V was clipped by 4 bases and J by 3 bases; unmatched bases: 7. CDR3 length: 14 residues. The germline V gene has CDR1 SGHNT and CDR2 YYREEE (reference sequence).

In nucleotides, the CDR3 is TGTGCCAGCAGCGTAGGGCAGGGATGGGACACTGAAGCTTTCTTT. The encoded protein is CASSVGQGWDTEAFF. The chain couples TRBV9 to TRBJ1-1; D possibly corresponds to TRBD1 (5 bases). The germline CDR1 and CDR2 sequences are SGDLS and YYNGEE. V lost 0 bases and J 3 bases, leaving 12 bases between the germline ends. The CDR3 covers 15 residues. The variable domain in full, with the rest retrieved from reference TRBV9 and TRBJ1-1, is DSGVTQTPKHLITATGQRVTLRCSPRSGDLSVYWYQQSLDQGLQFLIQYYNGEERAKGNILERFSAQQFPDLHSELNLSSLELGDSALYFCASSVGQGWDTEAFFGQGTRLTVV.

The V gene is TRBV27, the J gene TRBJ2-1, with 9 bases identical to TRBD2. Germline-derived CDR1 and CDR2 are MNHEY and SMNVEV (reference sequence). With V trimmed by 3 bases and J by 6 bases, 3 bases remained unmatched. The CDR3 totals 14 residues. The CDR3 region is CASSFSGGGNEQFF. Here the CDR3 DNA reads TGTGCCAGCAGTTTTAGCGGGGGAGGCAATGAGCAGTTCTTC.

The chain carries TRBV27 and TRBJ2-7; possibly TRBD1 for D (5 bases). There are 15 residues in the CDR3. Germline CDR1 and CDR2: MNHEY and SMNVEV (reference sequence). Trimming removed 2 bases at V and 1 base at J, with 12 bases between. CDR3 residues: CASSLVRQMSYEQYF. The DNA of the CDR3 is TGTGCCAGCAGTTTAGTTAGACAGATGTCCTACGAGCAGTACTTC.

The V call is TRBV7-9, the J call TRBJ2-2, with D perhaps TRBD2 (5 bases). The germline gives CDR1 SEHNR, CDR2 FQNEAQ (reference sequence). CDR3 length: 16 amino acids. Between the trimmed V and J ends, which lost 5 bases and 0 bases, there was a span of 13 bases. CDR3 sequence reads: CASSTPGVSNTGELFF. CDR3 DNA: TGTGCCAGCAGCACCCCCGGGGTGTCGAACACCGGGGAGCTGTTTTTT.

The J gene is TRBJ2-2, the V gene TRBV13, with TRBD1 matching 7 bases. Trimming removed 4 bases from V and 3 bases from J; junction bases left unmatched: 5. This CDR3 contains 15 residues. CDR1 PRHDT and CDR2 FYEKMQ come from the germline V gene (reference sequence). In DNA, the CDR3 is TGTGCCAGCAGCTCCGGGACAGACTACACCGGGGAGCTGTTTTTT. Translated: CASSSGTDYTGELFF.

The CDR3 DNA follows: TGTGCCAGCAGATCCACCGAGGGTGCTAGGAACACTGAAGCTTTCTTT. It specifies CASRSTEGARNTEAFF. The rearrangement uses TRBV7-8 and TRBJ1-1; no clear D gene. CDR1 and CDR2 (germline): SGHVS, FQNEAQ. This CDR3 is built from 16 residues. Between the trimmed V and J ends, which lost 6 bases and 1 base, there was a span of 18 bases.

The CDR3 sequence is CASSPGEGASSYEQYF. CDR3 coding DNA: TGTGCCAGCTCACCAGGGGAAGGGGCGAGCTCCTACGAGCAGTACTTC. The chain combines TRBV18 with TRBJ2-7; tentatively, D is TRBD1 (5 bases). The V and J ends lost 2 bases and 0 bases respectively, with 14 bases between them. Germline CDR1 reads KGHSH; CDR2 reads LQKENI. This CDR3 spans 16 amino acids.

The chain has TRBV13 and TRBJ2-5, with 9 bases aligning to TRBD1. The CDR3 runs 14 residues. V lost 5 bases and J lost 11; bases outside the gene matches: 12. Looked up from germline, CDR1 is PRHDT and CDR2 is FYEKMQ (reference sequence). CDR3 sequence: CASSARDREVEQYF. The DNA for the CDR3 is TGTGCCAGCAGCGCCCGGGACAGGGAGGTTGAGCAGTACTTC.

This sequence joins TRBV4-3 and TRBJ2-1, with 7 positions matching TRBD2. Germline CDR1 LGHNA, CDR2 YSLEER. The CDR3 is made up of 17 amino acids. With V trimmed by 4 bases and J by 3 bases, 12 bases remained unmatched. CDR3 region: CASSPRPSGVYYNEQFF. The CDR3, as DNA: TGCGCCAGCAGCCCCCGGCCCAGCGGGGTGTACTACAATGAGCAGTTCTTC.

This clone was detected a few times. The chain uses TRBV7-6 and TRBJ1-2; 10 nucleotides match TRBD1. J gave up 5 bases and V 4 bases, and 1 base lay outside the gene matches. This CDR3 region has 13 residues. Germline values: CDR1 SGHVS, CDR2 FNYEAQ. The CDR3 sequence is CASSSGQGYGYTF. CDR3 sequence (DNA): TGTGCCAGCAGCTCGGGACAGGGGTATGGCTACACCTTC.

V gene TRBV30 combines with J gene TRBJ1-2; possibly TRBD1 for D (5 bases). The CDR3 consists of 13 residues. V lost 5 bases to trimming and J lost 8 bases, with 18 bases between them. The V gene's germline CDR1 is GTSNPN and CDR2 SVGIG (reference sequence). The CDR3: CAWGDSPREGYTF. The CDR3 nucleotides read TGTGCCTGGGGGGACTCGCCCCGGGAGGGCTACACCTTC.

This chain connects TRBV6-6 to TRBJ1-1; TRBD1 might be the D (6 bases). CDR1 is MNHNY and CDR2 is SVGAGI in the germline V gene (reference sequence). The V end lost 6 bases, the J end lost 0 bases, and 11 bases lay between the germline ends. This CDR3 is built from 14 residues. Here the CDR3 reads CASSLQGLNTEAFF. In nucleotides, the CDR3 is TGTGCCAGCAGCCTACAGGGATTGAACACTGAAGCTTTCTTT.

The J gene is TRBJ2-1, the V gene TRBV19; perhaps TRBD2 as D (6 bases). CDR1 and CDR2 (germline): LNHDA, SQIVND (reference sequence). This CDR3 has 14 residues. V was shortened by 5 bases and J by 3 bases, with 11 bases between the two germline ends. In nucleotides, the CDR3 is TGTGCCAGTAGTGGACACGGGGGCTACAATGAGCAGTTCTTC. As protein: CASSGHGGYNEQFF.

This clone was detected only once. For the CDR3, the DNA is TGTGCCAGCACTATCGGGTCCTCTGGGGCCAACGTCCTGACTTTC. This sequence encodes CASTIGSSGANVLTF. This rearrangement joins TRBV27 to TRBJ2-6, with D uncertain. Germline CDR1 MNHEY, CDR2 SMNVEV (reference sequence). The V gene lost 7 bases and the J gene lost 0 bases, with 10 bases spanning the gap. The CDR3 is 15 residues long.

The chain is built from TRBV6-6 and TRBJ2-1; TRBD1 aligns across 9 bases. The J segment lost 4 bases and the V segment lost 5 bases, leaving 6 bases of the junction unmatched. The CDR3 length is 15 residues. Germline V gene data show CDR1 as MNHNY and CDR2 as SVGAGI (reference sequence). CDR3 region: CASSLPGQGYNEQFF. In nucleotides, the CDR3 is TGTGCCAGCAGTCTTCCGGGACAGGGATACAATGAGCAGTTCTTC.

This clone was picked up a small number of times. In DNA form, the CDR3 reads TGTGCCAGTAGTATGTTTGCGGGGCAGCCCCAGCATTTT. It codes for CASSMFAGQPQHF. This chain connects TRBV19 to TRBJ1-5; D is ambiguous. This CDR3 region has 13 residues. The V and J ends lost 3 bases and 7 bases respectively, with 10 bases between them. Germline V gene data show CDR1 as LNHDA and CDR2 as SQIVND (reference sequence). Filled out from reference TRBV19 and TRBJ1-5, the complete variable domain reads DGGITQSPKYLFRKEGQNVTLSCEQNLNHDAMYWYRQDPGQGLRLIYYSQIVNDFQKGDIAEGYSVSREKKESFPLTVTSAQKNPTAFYLCASSMFAGQPQHFGDGTRLSIL.

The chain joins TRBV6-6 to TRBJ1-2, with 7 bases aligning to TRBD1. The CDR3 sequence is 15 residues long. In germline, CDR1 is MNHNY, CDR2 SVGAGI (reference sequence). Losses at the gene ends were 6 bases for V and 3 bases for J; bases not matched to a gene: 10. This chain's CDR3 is CASRTPGQAYYGYTF. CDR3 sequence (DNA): TGTGCCAGCAGGACTCCCGGACAGGCCTACTATGGCTACACCTTC.

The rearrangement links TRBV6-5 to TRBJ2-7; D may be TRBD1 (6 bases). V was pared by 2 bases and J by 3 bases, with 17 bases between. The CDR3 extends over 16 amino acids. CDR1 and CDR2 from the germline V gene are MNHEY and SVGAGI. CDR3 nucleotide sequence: TGTGCCAGCAGTTACCATGACGGGACAAACAACTACGAGCAGTACTTC. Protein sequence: CASSYHDGTNNYEQYF.